This T cell receptor beta chain was recorded in a study of cytomegalovirus exposure and HLA in healthy donors. Study-wide findings and caveats: A later analysis reportedly identified an Asian-associated ancestry cluster as carrying fewer N-insertions than the 666-donor mean.

The CDR3 sequence is 14 residues long. V gave up 3 bases and J gave up 2 bases; unmatched junction bases: 2. Germline V gene data show CDR1 as SGDLS and CDR2 as YYNGEE. PCR primers comprised 60 Vbeta and 13 Jbeta primers. Assay: immunoSEQ multiplex PCR; the TCRdb copy retains only in-frame clones and omits some. Of more than 200,000 clones in the sample, over 75% are singletons; the top ten hold over 1.5%. Comment on this clone: Antigen specificity is unknown.

The sequence came from a male donor in good health and CMV-seronegative. The chain employs TRBV9 and TRBJ1-1; TRBD1 matches at 9 bases. Sequencing was done on a sample of PBMCs. For the CDR3, the DNA is TGTGCCAGCAGCGGGACAGGGGCCAACACTGAAGCTTTCTTT. Its translation: CASSGTGANTEAFF.